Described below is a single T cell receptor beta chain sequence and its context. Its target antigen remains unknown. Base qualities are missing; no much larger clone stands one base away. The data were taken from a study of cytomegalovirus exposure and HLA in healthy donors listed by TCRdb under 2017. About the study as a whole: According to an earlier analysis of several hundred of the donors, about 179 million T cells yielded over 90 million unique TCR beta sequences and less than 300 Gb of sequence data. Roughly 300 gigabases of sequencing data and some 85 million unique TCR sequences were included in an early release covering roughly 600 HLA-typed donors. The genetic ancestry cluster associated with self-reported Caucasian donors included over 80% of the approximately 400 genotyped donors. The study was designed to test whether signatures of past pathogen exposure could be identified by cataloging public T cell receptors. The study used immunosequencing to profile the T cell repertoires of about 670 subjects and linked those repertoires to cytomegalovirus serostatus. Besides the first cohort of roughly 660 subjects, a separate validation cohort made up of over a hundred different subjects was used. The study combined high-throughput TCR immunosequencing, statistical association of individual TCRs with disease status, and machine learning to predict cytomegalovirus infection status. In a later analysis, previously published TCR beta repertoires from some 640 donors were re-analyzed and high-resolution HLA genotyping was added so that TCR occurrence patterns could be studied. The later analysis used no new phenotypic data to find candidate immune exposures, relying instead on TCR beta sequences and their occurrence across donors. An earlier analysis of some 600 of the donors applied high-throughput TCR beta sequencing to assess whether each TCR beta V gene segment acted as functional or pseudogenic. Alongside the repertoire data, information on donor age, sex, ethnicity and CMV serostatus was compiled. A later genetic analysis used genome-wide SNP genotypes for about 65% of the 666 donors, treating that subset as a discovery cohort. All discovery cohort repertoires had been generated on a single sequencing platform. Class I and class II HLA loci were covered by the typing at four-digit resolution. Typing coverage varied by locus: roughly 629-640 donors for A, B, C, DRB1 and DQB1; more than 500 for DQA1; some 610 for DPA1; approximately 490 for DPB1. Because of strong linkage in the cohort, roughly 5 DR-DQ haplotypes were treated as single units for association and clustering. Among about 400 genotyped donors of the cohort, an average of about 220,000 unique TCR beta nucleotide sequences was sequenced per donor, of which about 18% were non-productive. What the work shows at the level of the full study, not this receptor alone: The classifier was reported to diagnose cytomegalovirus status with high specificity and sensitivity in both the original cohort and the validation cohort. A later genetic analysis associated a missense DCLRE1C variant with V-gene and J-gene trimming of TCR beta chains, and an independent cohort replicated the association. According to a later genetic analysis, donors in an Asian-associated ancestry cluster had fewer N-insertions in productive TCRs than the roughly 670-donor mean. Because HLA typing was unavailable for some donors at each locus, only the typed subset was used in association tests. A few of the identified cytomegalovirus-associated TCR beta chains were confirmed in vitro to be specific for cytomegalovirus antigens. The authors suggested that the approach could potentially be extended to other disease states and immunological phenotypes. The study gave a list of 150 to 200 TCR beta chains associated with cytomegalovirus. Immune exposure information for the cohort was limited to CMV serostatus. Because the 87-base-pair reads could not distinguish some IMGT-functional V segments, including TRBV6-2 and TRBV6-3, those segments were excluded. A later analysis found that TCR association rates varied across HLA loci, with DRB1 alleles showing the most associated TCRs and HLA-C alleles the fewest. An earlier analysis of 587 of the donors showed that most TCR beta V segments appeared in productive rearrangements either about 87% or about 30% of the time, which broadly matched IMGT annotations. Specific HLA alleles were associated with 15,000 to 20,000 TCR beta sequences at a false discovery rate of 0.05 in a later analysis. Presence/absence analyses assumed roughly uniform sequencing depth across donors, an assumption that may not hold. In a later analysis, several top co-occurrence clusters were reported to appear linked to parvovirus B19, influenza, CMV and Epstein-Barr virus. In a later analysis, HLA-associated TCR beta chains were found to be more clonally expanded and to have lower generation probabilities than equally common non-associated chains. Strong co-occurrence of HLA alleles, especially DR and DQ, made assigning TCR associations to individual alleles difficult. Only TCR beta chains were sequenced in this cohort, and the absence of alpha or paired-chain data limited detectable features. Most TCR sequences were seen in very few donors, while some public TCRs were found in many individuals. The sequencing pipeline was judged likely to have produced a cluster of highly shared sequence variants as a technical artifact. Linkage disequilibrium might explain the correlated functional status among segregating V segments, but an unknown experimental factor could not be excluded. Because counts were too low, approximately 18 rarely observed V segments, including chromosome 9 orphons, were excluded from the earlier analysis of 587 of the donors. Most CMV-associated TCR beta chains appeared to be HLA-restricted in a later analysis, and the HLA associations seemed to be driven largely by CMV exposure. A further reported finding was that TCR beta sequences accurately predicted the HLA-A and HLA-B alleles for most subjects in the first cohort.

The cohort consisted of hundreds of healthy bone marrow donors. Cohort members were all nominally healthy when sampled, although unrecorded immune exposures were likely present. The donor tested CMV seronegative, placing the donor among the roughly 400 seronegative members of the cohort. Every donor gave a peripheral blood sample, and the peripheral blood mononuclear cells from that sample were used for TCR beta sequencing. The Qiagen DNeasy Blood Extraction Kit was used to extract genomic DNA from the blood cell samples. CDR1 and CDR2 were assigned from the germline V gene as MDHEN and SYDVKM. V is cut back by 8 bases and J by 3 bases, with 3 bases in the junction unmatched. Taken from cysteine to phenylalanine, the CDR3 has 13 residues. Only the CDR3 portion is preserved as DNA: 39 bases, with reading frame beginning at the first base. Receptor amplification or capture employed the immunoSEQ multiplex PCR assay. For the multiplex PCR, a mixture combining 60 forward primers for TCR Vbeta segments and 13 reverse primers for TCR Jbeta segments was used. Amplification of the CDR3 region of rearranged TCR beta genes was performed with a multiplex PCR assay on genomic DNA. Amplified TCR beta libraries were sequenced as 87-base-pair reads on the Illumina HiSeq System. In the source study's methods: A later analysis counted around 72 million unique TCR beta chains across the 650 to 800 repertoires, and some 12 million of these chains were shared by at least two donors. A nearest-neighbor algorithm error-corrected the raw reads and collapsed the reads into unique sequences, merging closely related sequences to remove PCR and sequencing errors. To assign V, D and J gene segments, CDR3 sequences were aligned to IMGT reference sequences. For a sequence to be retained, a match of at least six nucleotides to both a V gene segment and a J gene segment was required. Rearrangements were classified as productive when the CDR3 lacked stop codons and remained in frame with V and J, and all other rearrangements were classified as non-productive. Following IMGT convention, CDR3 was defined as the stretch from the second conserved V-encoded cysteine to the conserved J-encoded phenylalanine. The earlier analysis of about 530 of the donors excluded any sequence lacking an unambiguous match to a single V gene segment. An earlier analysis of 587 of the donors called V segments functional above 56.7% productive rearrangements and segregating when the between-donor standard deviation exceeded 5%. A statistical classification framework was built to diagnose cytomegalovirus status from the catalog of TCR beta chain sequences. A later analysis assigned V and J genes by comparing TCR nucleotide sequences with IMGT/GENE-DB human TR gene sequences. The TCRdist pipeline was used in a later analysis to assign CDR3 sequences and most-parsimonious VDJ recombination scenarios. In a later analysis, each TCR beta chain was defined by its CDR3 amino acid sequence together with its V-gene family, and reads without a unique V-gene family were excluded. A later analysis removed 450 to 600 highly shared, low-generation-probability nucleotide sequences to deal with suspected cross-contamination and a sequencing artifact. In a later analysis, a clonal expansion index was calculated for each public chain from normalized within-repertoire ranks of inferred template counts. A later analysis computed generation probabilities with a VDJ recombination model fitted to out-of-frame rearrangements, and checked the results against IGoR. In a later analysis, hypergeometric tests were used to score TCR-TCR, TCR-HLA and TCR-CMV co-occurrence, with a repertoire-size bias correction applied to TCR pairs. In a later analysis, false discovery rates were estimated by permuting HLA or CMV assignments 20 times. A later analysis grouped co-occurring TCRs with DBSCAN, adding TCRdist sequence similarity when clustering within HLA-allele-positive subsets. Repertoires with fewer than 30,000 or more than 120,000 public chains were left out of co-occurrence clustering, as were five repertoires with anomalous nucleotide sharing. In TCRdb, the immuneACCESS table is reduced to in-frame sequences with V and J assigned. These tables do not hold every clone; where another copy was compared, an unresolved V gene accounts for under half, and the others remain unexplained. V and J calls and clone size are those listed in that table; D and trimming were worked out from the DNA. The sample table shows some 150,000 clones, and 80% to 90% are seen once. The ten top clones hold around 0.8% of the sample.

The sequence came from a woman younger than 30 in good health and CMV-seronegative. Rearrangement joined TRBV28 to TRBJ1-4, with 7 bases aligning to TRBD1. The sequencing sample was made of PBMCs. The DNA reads TGTGCCAGCCAGGGGGTTTCTAATGAAAAACTGTTTTTT. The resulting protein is CASQGVSNEKLFF.